A single sample is the source of the 15 T cell receptor beta chains below, sequenced in a study of blood T cell repertoires in COVID-19. The assay was immunoSEQ multiplex PCR, and TCRdb's table has in-frame clones only and misses some. The sample contains some 150,000 clones, 75% to 85% of which appear only once. Sequencing was done on a sample of peripheral blood. All receptors derive from a woman aged 45-65 years with acute or convalescent COVID-19.

The rearrangement links TRBV7-2 to TRBJ2-3, with TRBD2 matching 10 bases. The CDR3 has 15 residues. J was trimmed by 3 bases and V by 5 bases; bases with no gene match: 5. Germline V CDR1 and CDR2: SGHTA, FQGNSA. This CDR3 reads CASSRQLAGTDTQYF. CDR3 DNA sequence: TGTGCCAGCAGCCGCCAACTAGCGGGGACAGATACGCAGTATTTT.

The rearrangement links TRBV11-1 to TRBJ2-5; 11 bases fit TRBD1. The V gene's germline CDR1 is SGHAT and CDR2 FQDESV (reference sequence). The CDR3 runs to 16 residues. The V and J ends lost 5 bases and 5 bases, in that order; junction bases with no gene match: 10. CDR3 nucleotide sequence: TGTGCCAGCAGCGCGGACAGGGGGCAACGGTGGGAGACCCAGTACTTC. This translates into CASSADRGQRWETQYF.

V usage is TRBV24-1 and J usage is TRBJ2-1; 13 positions match TRBD2. V was clipped by 4 bases and J by 10 bases; unmatched bases: 12. Germline assignment: CDR1 KGHDR and CDR2 SFDVKD. The CDR3 runs to 17 residues. The CDR3 coding sequence is TGTGCCACCAGTGACAACGACGGACTAGCGGGAGCAAGGGAGCAGTTCTTC. The encoded protein is CATSDNDGLAGAREQFF.

The chain employs TRBV12-3 or TRBV12-4 and TRBJ2-7, with 9 bases fitting TRBD1. This CDR3 spans 13 amino acids. Trimming at V came to 8 bases and at J to 6 bases, leaving 8 bases not matched to a gene. Here the CDR3 reads CASVKGTGPEQYF. The CDR3 region has the DNA TGTGCCAGCGTCAAGGGGACAGGGCCCGAGCAGTACTTC.

The chain links TRBV6-5 to TRBJ2-7; 8 bases align to TRBD1. CDR1 is MNHEY and CDR2 is SVGAGI in the germline V gene. Trimming at V came to 5 bases and at J to 6 bases, leaving 12 bases not matched to a gene. The CDR3 spans 15 residues. DNA of the CDR3: TGTGCCAGCAGTACGGGACAGGCGGCCCCTCTCGAGCAGTACTTC. Its translation is CASSTGQAAPLEQYF.

The chain joins TRBV7-9 to TRBJ1-5; D uncertain. CDR3 length: 14 residues. V was trimmed by 1 base and J by 3 bases, leaving 7 bases between them. Germline V lookup: CDR1 SEHNR, CDR2 FQNEAQ (reference sequence). The CDR3 nucleotides are TGTGCCAGCAGCTTAGGGCAGGTCAATCAGCCCCAGCATTTT. It codes for CASSLGQVNQPQHF.

J is TRBJ2-7 and V is TRBV6-5; D is possibly TRBD1 (6 bases). V was cut by 2 bases and J by 0 bases, with 11 bases left in between. Germline CDR1 reads MNHEY; CDR2 reads SVGAGI. The CDR3 consists of 15 residues. This CDR3 is CASSYRTVTSYEQYF. The CDR3 DNA follows: TGTGCCAGCAGTTACCGGACAGTAACCTCCTACGAGCAGTACTTC.

The chain has TRBV7-2 and TRBJ2-7, with 11 bases fitting TRBD2. The CDR3 is 16 residues long. The V and J ends lost 1 base and 3 bases, in that order; junction bases with no gene match: 5. Germline V gene lookup returns CDR1 SGHTA and CDR2 FQGNSA. The CDR3 here is CASSLGPGLAGYEQYF. The CDR3 nucleotides read TGTGCCAGCAGCTTAGGCCCCGGACTAGCGGGCTACGAGCAGTACTTC.

This clone came up once. The chain links TRBV4-3 to TRBJ2-6, with D unresolved. The V gene lost 4 bases and the J gene lost 0 bases, with 16 bases spanning the gap. Germline assignment: CDR1 LGHNA and CDR2 YSLEER. The CDR3 sequence is 18 residues long. The CDR3 region is CASSPYHASVSGANVLTF. The CDR3 DNA reads TGCGCCAGCAGCCCGTATCACGCGTCTGTCTCTGGGGCCAACGTCCTGACTTTC.

This chain connects TRBV3-1 (or the pseudogene TRBV3-2) to TRBJ1-1, with TRBD1 matching over 7 bases. V lost 0 bases to trimming and J lost 1 base; unmatched junction nucleotides: 20. The CDR3 contains 21 residues. Per germline, CDR1 LGHDT and CDR2 YNNKEL (reference sequence). CDR3 coding DNA: TGTGCCAGCAGCCAAGATGGTATCAAAACCTCATTCAGACAGGGGAACACTGAAGCTTTCTTT. Encoded protein: CASSQDGIKTSFRQGNTEAFF.

The genes are TRBV7-9 and TRBJ2-2, with D tentatively TRBD2 (6 bases). V was cut by 8 bases and J by 1 base, with 14 bases left in between. The CDR3 runs 15 residues. Germline V gene data show CDR1 as SEHNR and CDR2 as FQNEAQ (reference sequence). The CDR3: CASDRDGGNTGELFF. CDR3 DNA: TGTGCCAGCGATAGGGACGGGGGGAACACCGGGGAGCTGTTTTTT.

The chain couples TRBV7-2 to TRBJ1-3; D is unclear. Trimming removed 1 base at V and 0 bases at J, with 7 bases between. Germline CDR1 reads SGHTA; CDR2 reads FQGNSA. The CDR3 sequence is 15 residues long. CDR3: CASSLEPISGNTIYF. CDR3 DNA sequence: TGTGCCAGCAGCTTAGAGCCGATCTCTGGAAACACCATATATTTT.

This sequence joins TRBV6-5 and TRBJ2-7, with D possibly being TRBD2 (5 bases). Trimming shortened V by 6 bases and J by 1 base, and 13 bases separated the two germline ends. The germline CDR1 and CDR2 sequences are MNHEY and SVGAGI. This CDR3 is 14 amino acids long. The CDR3 region has the DNA TGTGCCAGCAGCCCCGGCAGGACTTCCTACGAGCAGTACTTC. Its protein is CASSPGRTSYEQYF.

The chain uses TRBV9 and TRBJ2-3; 8 nucleotides line up with TRBD1. V dropped 0 bases and J dropped 5; count of bases not matched to a gene: 5. The length of the CDR3 is 15 residues. Germline CDR1 SGDLS, CDR2 YYNGEE. The CDR3 loop is CASSVEAGGKDTQYF. The DNA for the CDR3 is TGTGCCAGCAGCGTAGAGGCAGGGGGCAAAGATACGCAGTATTTT.

The chain links TRBV27 to TRBJ2-7; TRBD2 agrees at 11 bases. V lost 5 bases to trimming and J lost 2 bases; unmatched junction nucleotides: 5. CDR1 is MNHEY, CDR2 SMNVEV, per germline (reference sequence). The CDR3 runs 15 residues. The CDR3 loop reads CASSLRSGRAYEQYF. CDR3 nucleotides: TGTGCCAGCAGTCTGCGTAGCGGGAGGGCCTACGAGCAGTACTTC.